The text below deals with one T cell receptor (beta chain). The data belong to a study of cytomegalovirus exposure and HLA in healthy donors. The protocol was immunoSEQ multiplex PCR, while the TCRdb copy is restricted to in-frame clones and leaves out a portion. The table includes 170,000 or so clones, about 80% detected once. There are 15 residues in the CDR3. The specimen was PBMCs. The J gene is TRBJ1-5, the V gene TRBV21-1; the table's D call, TRBD1, has no DNA check behind it. TRBV21-1 is a pseudogene segment. This clonotype was obtained from a woman aged 18-30 years in good health and CMV-seropositive. CDR3 sequence reads: CASSIGQGECQPQHF. CDR3 in DNA: TGTGCCAGCAGCATAGGACAGGGCGAATGTCAGCCCCAGCATTTT.